Below, 2 T cell receptor beta chains from the same sample are listed, as sequenced in a study of Graves' ophthalmopathy and Graves' hyperthyroidism. Using RNA transcripts, the TCR beta CDR3 regions were amplified. Investigators did first-round RT-PCR with HTBI primers, then second-round multiplex PCR. MiXCR was run by TCRdb on the multiplex PCR reads, yielding one entry per CDR3 protein. This table has roughly 400,000 distinct CDR3 sequences, roughly 15% appearing once. Sequencing was carried out using peripheral blood. These receptors were obtained from an adult woman with stable Graves' hyperthyroidism.

This clonotype was counted ten times or more. The chain has TRBV6-2 or TRBV6-3 and TRBJ2-7, with 11 bases identical to TRBD2. V lost 1 base, J lost 3 bases, and 5 bases stayed unmatched. Germline V gene data show CDR1 as MNHEY and CDR2 as SVGEGT. The CDR3 covers 16 residues. The CDR3 protein is CASSYWGLAVNYEQYF. In nucleotides, the CDR3 is TGTGCCAGCAGTTACTGGGGACTAGCGGTTAACTACGAGCAGTACTTC.

This clonotype was counted ten times or more. One end of the junction varies from germline; a read error may be responsible. J is TRBJ2-2 and V is TRBV4-1; possible D gene TRBD1, 5 bases. CDR3 length: 13 residues. In germline, CDR1 is MGHRA, CDR2 YSYEKL. The chain's CDR3 is CASSQGNTGELFF. The CDR3 DNA reads TGTGCCAGCAGCCAGGGGAACACCGGGGAGCTGTTTTTT.